This T cell receptor beta chain was identified during a study of T cell responses to AZD1222 COVID-19 vaccine. Study-wide results and caveats: There were mostly white British donors and more females than males, and clonal diversity was possibly underestimated.

Data came from immunoSEQ multiplex PCR; TCRdb stores just in-frame clones and leaves some out. In the table there are about 94,000 clones, over 75% of which are singletons. A note on this clone: Its antigen is not known. Distinct nucleotide sequences in the sample also encode this CDR3.

The CDR3 covers 15 residues. CDR1 and CDR2 (germline): KGHSH, LQKENI. Trimming cost V 3 bases and J 0 bases, with 9 bases left between them. The sequenced sample was peripheral blood, obtained 28 days after the second AZD1222 dose. The chain employs TRBV18 and TRBJ2-1, with D tentatively TRBD2 (5 bases). This receptor was taken from an adult who received the AZD1222 COVID-19 vaccine. The CDR3 nucleotides read TGTGCCAGCTCACCCGGGGAATCCTCCTACAATGAGCAGTTCTTC. Translating it yields CASSPGESSYNEQFF.